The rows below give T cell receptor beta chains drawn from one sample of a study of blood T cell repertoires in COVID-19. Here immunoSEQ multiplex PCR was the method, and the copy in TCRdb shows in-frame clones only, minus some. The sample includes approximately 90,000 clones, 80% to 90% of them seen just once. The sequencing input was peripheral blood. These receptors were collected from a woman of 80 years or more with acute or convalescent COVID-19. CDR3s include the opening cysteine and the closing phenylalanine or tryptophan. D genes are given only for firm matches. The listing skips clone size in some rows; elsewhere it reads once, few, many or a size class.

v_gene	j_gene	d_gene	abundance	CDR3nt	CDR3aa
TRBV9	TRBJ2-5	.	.	TGTGCCAGCAGCGTAGGGCAGAATCCTCTGGAGACCCAGTACTTC	CASSVGQNPLETQYF
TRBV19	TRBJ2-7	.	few	TGTGCCAGTAGTACCAGAGGGAACTACTACGAGCAGTACTTC	CASSTRGNYYEQYF
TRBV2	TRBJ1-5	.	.	TGTGCCAGCAGTTTAAATCAGCCCCAGCATTTT	CASSLNQPQHF
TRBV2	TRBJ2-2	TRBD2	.	TGTGCCAGCAGCAAAGGACTAGCGGGGGGCACCGGGGAGCTGTTTTTT	CASSKGLAGGTGELFF
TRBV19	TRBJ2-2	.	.	TGTGCCAGTAGTATTGTCGGATCGAGAACCCAGGACACCGGGGAGCTGTTTTTT	CASSIVGSRTQDTGELFF
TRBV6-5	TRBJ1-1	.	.	TGTGCCAGCAGTTACGTGACAATTGCCGGAGGCACTGAAGCTTTCTTT	CASSYVTIAGGTEAFF
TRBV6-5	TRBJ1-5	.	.	TGTGCCAGCAAGGGCCAAGGGGGCAATCAGCCCCAGCATTTT	CASKGQGGNQPQHF
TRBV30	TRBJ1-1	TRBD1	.	TGTGCCTGGAGTCGGACAGGGGGCCTACGGGGAGCTTTCTTT	CAWSRTGGLRGAFF
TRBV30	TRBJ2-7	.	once	TGTGCCTGGAGTGCAGGGCAGACCTACGAGCAGTACTTC	CAWSAGQTYEQYF
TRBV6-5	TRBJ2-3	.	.	TGTGCCACCCGCAGGGGAGGCACAGATACGCAGTATTTT	CATRRGGTDTQYF
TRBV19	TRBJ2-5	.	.	TGTGCCAGTAGTAACAGGCTTGGGGAGACCCAGTACTTC	CASSNRLGETQYF
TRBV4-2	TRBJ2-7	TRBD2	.	TGTGCCAGCAGCCAATACCCTGCTAGCGGGCTTTCCTACGAGCAGTACTTC	CASSQYPASGLSYEQYF
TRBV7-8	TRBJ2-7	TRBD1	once	TGTGCCAGCAGCAGGACAGGGGACTACGAGCAGTACTTC	CASSRTGDYEQYF
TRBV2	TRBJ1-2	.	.	TGTGCCAGCACACGGACACGAGGCTACACCTTC	CASTRTRGYTF
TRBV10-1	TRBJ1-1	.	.	TGCGCCAGCAGTGAGTCGTGGCAGGGGAAGACTGAAGCTTTCTTT	CASSESWQGKTEAFF
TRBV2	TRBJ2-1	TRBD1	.	TGTGCCAGCATGATGGACAGGGACAATGAGCAGTTCTTC	CASMMDRDNEQFF
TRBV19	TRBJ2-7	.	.	TGTGCCAGTAGTATGGGCCGTTTCTCCTACGAGCAGTACTTC	CASSMGRFSYEQYF
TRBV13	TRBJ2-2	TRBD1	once	TGTGCCAGCAGCTTACGATGGACAGGGGGGACCGGGGAGCTGTTTTTT	CASSLRWTGGTGELFF
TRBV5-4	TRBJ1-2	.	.	TGTGCCAGCAGCTTGGACAGTAACTATGGCTACACCTTC	CASSLDSNYGYTF
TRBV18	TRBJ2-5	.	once	TGTGCCAGCTCACCACAGGGATACCTCGGGGGGACCCAGTACTTC	CASSPQGYLGGTQYF
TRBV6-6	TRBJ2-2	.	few	TGTGCCAGCAGTTACTCGCAACAGAACACCGGGGAGCTGTTTTTT	CASSYSQQNTGELFF
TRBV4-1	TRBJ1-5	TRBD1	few	TGCGCCAGCAGCCAAGTTCTGGACAGGGTCGGACAGCCCCAGCATTTT	CASSQVLDRVGQPQHF
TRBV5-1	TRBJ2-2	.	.	TGCGCCAGCAGCCAAGACAGGTTGGGCACCGGGGAGCTGTTTTTT	CASSQDRLGTGELFF
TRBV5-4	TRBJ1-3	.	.	TGTGCCAGCAGCTTAGACTTTGGCTCTGGAAACACCATATATTTT	CASSLDFGSGNTIYF
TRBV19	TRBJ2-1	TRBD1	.	TGTGCCAGTAGTATAAGGGGACAGGGGGCTTACAATGAGCAGTTCTTC	CASSIRGQGAYNEQFF
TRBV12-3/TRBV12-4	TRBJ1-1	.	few	TGTGCCAGCGGCCAGGTCCCGCTTCTTGGGGCTTTCTTT	CASGQVPLLGAFF
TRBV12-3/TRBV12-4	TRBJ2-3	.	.	TGTGCCAGCAGTTATCTTGATACGCAGTATTTT	CASSYLDTQYF
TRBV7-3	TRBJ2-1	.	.	TGTGCCAGCAGCTCAGCCCCTTTGCCTCTAGGCAATGAGCAGTTCTTC	CASSSAPLPLGNEQFF
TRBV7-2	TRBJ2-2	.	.	TGTGCCAGCAGCTTAAATCCGGCAGTACTCCAGGGCGGGGAGCTGTTTTTT	CASSLNPAVLQGGELFF
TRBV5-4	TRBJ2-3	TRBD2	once	TGTGCCAGCAGCTTGGCCGGGACTAGAGGCACAGATACGCAGTATTTT	CASSLAGTRGTDTQYF
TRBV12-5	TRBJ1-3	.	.	TGTGCTAGTGGTTTGGTACTTTCCGGTTCTGGAAACACCATATATTTT	CASGLVLSGSGNTIYF
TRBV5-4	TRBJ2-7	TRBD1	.	TGTGCCAGCAGCTACTCGGGACAGATCCTCTACGAGCAGTACTTC	CASSYSGQILYEQYF
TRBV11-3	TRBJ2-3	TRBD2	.	TGTGCCAGCAGCCCCGGGACTAGCGGGGGGGCGTGGGATACGCAGTATTTT	CASSPGTSGGAWDTQYF
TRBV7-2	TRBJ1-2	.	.	TGTGCCAGCAGCGTCGACAGATATGGCTACACCTTC	CASSVDRYGYTF
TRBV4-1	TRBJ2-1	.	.	TGCGCCAGCAGCCAACGGCTCGCGGGATCGTTGCCGAATGAGCAGTTCTTC	CASSQRLAGSLPNEQFF
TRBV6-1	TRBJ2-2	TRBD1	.	TGTGCCAGCAGTGACCGGACAGGGCCCACCGGGGAGCTGTTTTTT	CASSDRTGPTGELFF